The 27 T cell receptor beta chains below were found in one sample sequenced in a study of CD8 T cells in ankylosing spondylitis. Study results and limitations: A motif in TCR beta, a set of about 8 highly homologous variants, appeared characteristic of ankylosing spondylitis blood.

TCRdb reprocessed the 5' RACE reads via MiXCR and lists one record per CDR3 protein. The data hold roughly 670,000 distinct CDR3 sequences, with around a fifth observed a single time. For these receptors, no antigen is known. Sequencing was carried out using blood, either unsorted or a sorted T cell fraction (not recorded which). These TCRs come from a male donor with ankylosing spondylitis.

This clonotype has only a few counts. The CDR3 coding sequence is TGTGCCAGCAGGGCACCAGGTCAAGCTAAGAACTATGGCTACACCTTC. Amino acid sequence: CASRAPGQAKNYGYTF. The rearrangement joins TRBV6-1 to TRBJ1-2, with D unresolved. Looked up from germline, CDR1 is MNHNS and CDR2 is SASEGT. The CDR3 consists of 16 residues. Trimming left V 6 bases short and J 2 bases short, with 19 bases between.

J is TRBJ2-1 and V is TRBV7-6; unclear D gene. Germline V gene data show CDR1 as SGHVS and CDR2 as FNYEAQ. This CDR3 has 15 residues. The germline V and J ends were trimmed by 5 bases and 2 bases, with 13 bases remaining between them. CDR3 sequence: CASSDTFDTYNEQFF. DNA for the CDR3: TGTGCCAGCAGCGACACCTTCGATACCTACAATGAGCAGTTCTTC.

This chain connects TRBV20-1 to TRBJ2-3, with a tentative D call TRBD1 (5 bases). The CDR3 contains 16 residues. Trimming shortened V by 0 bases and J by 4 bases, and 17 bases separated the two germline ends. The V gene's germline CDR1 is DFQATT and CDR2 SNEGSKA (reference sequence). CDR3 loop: CSARDSGQGGPDTQYF. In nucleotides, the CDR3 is TGCAGTGCTAGAGATTCGGGTCAGGGTGGACCAGATACGCAGTATTTT.

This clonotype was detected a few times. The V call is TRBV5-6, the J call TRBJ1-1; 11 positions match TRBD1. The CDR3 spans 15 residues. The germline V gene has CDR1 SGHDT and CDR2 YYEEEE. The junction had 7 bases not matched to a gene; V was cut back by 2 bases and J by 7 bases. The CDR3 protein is CASSLTPGTGGEAFF. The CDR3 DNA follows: TGTGCCAGCAGCTTAACTCCCGGGACAGGGGGTGAAGCTTTCTTT.

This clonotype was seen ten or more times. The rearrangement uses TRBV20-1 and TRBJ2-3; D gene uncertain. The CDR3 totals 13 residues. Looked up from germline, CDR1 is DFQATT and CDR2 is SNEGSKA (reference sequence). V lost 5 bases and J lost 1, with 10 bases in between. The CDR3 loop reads CSAVPAGTDTQYF. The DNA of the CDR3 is TGCAGTGCTGTACCGGCGGGCACAGATACGCAGTATTTT.

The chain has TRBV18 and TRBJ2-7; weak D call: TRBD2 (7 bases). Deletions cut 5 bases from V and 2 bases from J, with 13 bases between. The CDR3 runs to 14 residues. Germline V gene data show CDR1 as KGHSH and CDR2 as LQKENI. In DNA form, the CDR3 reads TGTGCCAGCTCATGGGGGGGGCTCCCCTACGAGCAGTACTTC. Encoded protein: CASSWGGLPYEQYF.

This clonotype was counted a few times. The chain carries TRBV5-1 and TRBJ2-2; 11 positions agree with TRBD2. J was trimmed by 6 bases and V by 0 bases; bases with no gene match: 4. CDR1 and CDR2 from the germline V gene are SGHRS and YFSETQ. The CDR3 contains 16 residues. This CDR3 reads CASSLAPGLAAGELFF. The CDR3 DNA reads TGCGCCAGCAGCTTGGCTCCGGGACTAGCGGCCGGGGAGCTGTTTTTT.

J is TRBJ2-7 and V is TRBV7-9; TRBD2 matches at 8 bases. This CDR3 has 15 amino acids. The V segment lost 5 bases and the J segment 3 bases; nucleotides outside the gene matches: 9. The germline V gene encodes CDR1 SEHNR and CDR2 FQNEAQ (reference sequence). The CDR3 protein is CASSLRGGGSYEQYF. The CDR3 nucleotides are TGTGCCAGCAGCCTACGTGGCGGGGGGAGCTACGAGCAGTACTTC. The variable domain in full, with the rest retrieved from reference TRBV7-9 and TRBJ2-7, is DTGVSQNPRHKITKRGQNVTFRCDPISEHNRLYWYRQTLGQGPEFLTYFQNEAQLEKSRLLSDRFSAERPKGSFSTLEIQRTEQGDSAMYLCASSLRGGGSYEQYFGPGTRLTVT.

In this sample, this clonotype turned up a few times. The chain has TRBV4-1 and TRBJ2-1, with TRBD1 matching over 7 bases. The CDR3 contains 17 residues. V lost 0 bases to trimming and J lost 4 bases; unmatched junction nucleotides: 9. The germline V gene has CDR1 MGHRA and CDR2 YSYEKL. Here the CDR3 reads CASSQEWGQYVYNEQFF. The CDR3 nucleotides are TGCGCCAGCAGCCAAGAATGGGGACAGTACGTATACAATGAGCAGTTCTTC.

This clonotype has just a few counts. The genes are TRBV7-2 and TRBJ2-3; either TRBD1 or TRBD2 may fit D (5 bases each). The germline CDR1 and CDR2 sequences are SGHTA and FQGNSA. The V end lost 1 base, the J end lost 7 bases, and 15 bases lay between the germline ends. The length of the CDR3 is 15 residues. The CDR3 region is CASSLGGVEANTQYF. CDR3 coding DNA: TGTGCCAGCAGCTTAGGAGGGGTGGAGGCAAATACGCAGTATTTT.

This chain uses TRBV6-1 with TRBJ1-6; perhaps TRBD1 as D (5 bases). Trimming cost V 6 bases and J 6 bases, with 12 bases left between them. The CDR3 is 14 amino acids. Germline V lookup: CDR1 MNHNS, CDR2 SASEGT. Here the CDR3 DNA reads TGTGCCAGCAGCCTATACGACAGTAATTCACCCCTCCACTTT. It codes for CASSLYDSNSPLHF.

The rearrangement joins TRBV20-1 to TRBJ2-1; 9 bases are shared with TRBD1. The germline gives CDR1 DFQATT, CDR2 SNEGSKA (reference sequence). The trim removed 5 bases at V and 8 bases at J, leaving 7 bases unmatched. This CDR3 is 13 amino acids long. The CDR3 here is CSAVMGQGDEQFF. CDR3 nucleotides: TGCAGTGCTGTCATGGGACAGGGCGATGAGCAGTTCTTC.

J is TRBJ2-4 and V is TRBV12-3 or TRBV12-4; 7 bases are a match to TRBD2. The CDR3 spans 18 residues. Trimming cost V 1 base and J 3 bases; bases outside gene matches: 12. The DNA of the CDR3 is TGTGCCAGCAGTTTAGGGGGGAGGGACCCGGCGGGCAAAAACATTCAGTACTTC. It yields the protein CASSLGGRDPAGKNIQYF.

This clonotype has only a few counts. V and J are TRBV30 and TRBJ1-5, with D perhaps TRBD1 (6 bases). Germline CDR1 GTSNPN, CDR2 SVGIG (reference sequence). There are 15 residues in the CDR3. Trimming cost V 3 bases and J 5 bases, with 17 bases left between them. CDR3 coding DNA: TGTGCCTGGAGCCCAGGACAGATAGATCATCAGCCCCAGCATTTT. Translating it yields CAWSPGQIDHQPQHF. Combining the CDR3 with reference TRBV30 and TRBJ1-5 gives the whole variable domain SQTIHQWPATLVQPVGSPLSLECTVEGTSNPNLYWYRQAAGRGLQLLFYSVGIGQISSEVPQNLSASRPQDRQFILSSKKLLLSDSGFYLCAWSPGQIDHQPQHFGDGTRLSIL.

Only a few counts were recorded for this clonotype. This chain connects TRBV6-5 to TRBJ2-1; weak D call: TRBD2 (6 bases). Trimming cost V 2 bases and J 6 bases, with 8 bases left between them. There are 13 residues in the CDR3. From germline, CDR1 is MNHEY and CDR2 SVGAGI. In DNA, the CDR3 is TGTGCCAGCAGTTACACCGGGGGCAATGAGCAGTTCTTC. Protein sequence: CASSYTGGNEQFF.

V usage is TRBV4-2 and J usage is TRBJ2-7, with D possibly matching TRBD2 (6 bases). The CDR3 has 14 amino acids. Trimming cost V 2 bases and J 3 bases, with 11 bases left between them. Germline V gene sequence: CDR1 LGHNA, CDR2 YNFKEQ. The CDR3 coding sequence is TGTGCCAGCAGCCAACCGGGACTCTACTACGAGCAGTACTTC. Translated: CASSQPGLYYEQYF.

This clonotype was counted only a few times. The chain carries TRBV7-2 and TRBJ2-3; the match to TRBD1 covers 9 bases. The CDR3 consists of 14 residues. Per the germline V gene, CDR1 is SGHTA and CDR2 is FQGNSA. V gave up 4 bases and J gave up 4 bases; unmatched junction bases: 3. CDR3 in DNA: TGTGCCAGCAGCTCGACAGGGGGATCAGATACGCAGTATTTT. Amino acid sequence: CASSSTGGSDTQYF.

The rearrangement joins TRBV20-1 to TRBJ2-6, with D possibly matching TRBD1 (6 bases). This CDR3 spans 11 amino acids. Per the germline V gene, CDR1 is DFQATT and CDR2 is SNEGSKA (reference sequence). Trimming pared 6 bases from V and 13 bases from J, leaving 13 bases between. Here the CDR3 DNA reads TGCAGTGCGGGGCCAGGGGAAGTCCTGACTTTC. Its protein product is CSAGPGEVLTF.

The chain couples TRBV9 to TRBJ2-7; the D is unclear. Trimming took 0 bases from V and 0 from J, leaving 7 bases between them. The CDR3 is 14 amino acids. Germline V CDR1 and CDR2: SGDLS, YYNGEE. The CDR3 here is CASSVGESSYEQYF. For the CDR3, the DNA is TGTGCCAGCAGCGTAGGGGAAAGCTCCTACGAGCAGTACTTC. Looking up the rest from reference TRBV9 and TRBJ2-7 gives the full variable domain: DSGVTQTPKHLITATGQRVTLRCSPRSGDLSVYWYQQSLDQGLQFLIQYYNGEERAKGNILERFSAQQFPDLHSELNLSSLELGDSALYFCASSVGESSYEQYFGPGTRLTVT.

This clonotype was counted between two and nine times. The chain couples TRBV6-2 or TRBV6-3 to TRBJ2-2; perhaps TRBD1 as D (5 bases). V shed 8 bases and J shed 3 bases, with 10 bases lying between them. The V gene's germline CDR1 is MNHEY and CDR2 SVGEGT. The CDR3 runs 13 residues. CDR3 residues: CASGGHHTGELFF. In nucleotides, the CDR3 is TGTGCCAGCGGCGGACACCACACCGGGGAGCTGTTTTTT.

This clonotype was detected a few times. CDR3 nucleotide sequence: TGTGCCACCAGTGTGGCAGGGAACAATCAGCCCCAGCATTTT. Encoded protein: CATSVAGNNQPQHF. The rearrangement uses TRBV24-1 and TRBJ1-5, with a weak D call TRBD1 (5 bases). The ends were cut back, 5 bases at V and 3 bases at J, with 10 bases in the middle. CDR1 KGHDR and CDR2 SFDVKD come from the germline V gene. This CDR3 contains 14 residues.

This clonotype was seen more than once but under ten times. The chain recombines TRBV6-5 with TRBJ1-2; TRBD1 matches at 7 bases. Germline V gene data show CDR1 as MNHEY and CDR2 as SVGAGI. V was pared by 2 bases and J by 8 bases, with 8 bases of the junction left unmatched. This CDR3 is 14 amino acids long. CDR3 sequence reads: CASSYPDRADGYTF. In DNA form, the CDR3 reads TGTGCCAGCAGTTACCCCGACAGGGCCGACGGCTACACCTTC.

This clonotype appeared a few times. This chain's CDR3 is CASSLGAAFGQNIQYF. The DNA for the CDR3 is TGTGCCAGCAGCTTAGGGGCGGCCTTCGGGCAAAACATTCAGTACTTC. The J gene is TRBJ2-4, the V gene TRBV7-9; D unclear. There are 16 residues in the CDR3. V lost 1 base to trimming and J lost 5 bases, with 15 bases between them. Germline loops: CDR1 SEHNR, CDR2 FQNEAQ (reference sequence).

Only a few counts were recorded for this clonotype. CDR3 protein: CASSLIRGRSYEQYF. Here the CDR3 DNA reads TGTGCCAGCAGTTTAATCAGGGGTCGCTCCTACGAGCAGTACTTC. The chain combines TRBV12-3 or TRBV12-4 with TRBJ2-7; TRBD1 might be the D (6 bases). Trimming took off 2 bases at V and 0 bases at J, with 11 bases between the two ends. This CDR3 spans 15 amino acids.

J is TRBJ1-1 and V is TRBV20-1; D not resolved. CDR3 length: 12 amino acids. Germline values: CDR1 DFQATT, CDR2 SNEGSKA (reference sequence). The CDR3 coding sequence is TGCAGCGGAGTTTTTATGAACACTGAAGCTTTCTTT. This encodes CSGVFMNTEAFF.

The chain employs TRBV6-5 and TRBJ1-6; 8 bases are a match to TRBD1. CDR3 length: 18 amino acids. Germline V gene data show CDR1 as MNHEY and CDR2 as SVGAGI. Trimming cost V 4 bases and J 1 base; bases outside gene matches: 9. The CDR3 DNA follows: TGTGCCAGCAGTTCGATTGACAGGGGAGGGTCCTATAATTCACCCCTCCACTTT. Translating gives CASSSIDRGGSYNSPLHF.

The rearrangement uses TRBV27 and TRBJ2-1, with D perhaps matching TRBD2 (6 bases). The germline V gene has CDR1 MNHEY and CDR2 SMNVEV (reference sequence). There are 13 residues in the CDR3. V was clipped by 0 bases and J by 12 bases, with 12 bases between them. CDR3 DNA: TGTGCCAGCAGTTTATCTTTCACCGGGGGGCAGTTCTTC. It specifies CASSLSFTGGQFF.